What follows is one T cell receptor (beta chain) and its context. Its antigen is still unknown. Germline V gene lookup returns CDR1 MNHNY and CDR2 SVGAGI (reference sequence). V shed 5 bases and J shed 2 bases, with 10 bases lying between them. This CDR3 contains 14 residues. This specimen comes from a study of OX40 agonist ivuxolimab in advanced cancers. Study overall: The study treated patients with ivuxolimab, an agonistic anti-OX40 (CD134) antibody. Those treated in dose escalation had hepatocellular carcinoma, melanoma, renal cell cancer or head and neck cancer. Regarding the study as a whole: People who partly responded at 0.1-3.0 mg/kg had some of the least clonal expansion seen. Doses of 0.1 to 3.0 mg/kg were accompanied by clonal expansion of CD4+ and CD8+ blood T cells by week 6.

Profiled with immunoSEQ multiplex PCR; TCRdb holds only in-frame clones, not every one. The data show around 72,000 clones, 82% seen once. The input for sequencing was CD4+ or CD8+ T cells sorted from blood, taken in a trial of the OX40 agonist ivuxolimab. The clonotype comes from an adult with an advanced solid tumor such as melanoma, head and neck, liver or kidney cancer. The V and J genes are TRBV6-6 and TRBJ1-5, with a possible D match to TRBD1 (6 bases). CDR3 sequence reads: CASSQKGGNQPQHF. The CDR3 coding sequence is TGTGCCAGCAGTCAAAAGGGGGGCAATCAGCCCCAGCATTTT.